The rows below give T cell receptor beta chains drawn from one sample of a study of graft-versus-host responses after intestinal transplantation. Antigens for these TCRs are unknown. The table came from immunoSEQ multiplex PCR; TCRdb's copy has only in-frame clones and leaves some out. Among fewer than 150,000 clones listed, just over 90% were seen once. The starting material was unstimulated CD4+ T cells sorted from spleen or lymph node cells, obtained before intestinal transplant. Receptors were obtained from a human donor who received an intestinal transplant. Both conserved end residues are part of each CDR3. A D gene is named only where the DNA matches it firmly. Not all rows give a size; the values are once, few, many and, for expanded clones, a class.

TRBD1 NA TRBJ1-1 TRBV7-9 CASSLGQGAHTEAFF TGTGCCAGCAGCTTAGGCCAGGGGGCGCACACTGAAGCTTTCTTT
TRBD1 NA TRBJ1-4 TRBV5-1 CASSSGQKVMIGEKLFF TGCGCCAGCAGCTCGGGACAGAAAGTAATGATAGGTGAAAAACTGTTTTTT
TRBD2 NA TRBJ2-3 TRBV7-9 CASSPQSGTFTDTQYF TGTGCCAGCAGCCCCCAAAGCGGGACCTTCACAGATACGCAGTATTTT
NA NA TRBJ1-6 TRBV2 CASSDSYSPLHF TGTGCCAGCAGTGATAGCTATTCACCCCTCCACTTT
NA NA TRBJ1-6 TRBV4-1 CASSAEDRASYNSPLHF TGCGCCAGCAGCGCAGAGGACAGAGCTTCGTATAATTCACCCCTCCACTTT
NA NA TRBJ1-6 TRBV6-5 CASSYRVRSPLHF TGTGCCAGCAGTTACAGGGTCCGGTCACCCCTCCACTTT
NA NA TRBJ1-2 TRBV4-1 CASSQGNLLGGYTF TGCGCCAGCAGCCAAGGAAACCTCCTGGGGGGCTACACCTTC
TRBD1 once TRBJ1-6 TRBV10-2 CASQTLPGQGMWNSPLHF TGCGCCAGCCAGACTCTACCGGGACAGGGGATGTGGAATTCACCCCTCCACTTT
TRBD1 NA TRBJ1-6 TRBV6-5 CASRERGPSPLHF TGTGCCAGCAGGGAAAGGGGGCCATCACCCCTCCACTTT
NA NA TRBJ2-7 TRBV7-9 CASSLGGVYEQYF TGTGCCAGCAGCTTAGGAGGGGTCTACGAGCAGTACTTC
NA NA TRBJ2-3 TRBV7-8 CASIGGGTDTQYF TGTGCCAGCATAGGGGGGGGAACAGATACGCAGTATTTT
NA NA TRBJ2-5 TRBV6-1 CASSERQKETQYF TGTGCCAGCAGTGAAAGGCAAAAAGAGACCCAGTACTTC
NA NA TRBJ1-6 TRBV10-2 CASSESNRFSYNSPLHF TGCGCCAGCAGTGAGTCGAACAGGTTCTCCTATAATTCACCCCTCCACTTT
NA once TRBJ2-5 TRBV7-7 CASSLVGGNQETQYF TGTGCCAGCAGCTTAGTGGGTGGGAACCAAGAGACCCAGTACTTC
TRBD1 NA TRBJ2-7 TRBV4-1 CASSQAPDRGSYEQYF TGCGCCAGCAGCCAAGCTCCGGACAGGGGATCCTACGAGCAGTACTTC
NA NA TRBJ2-5 TRBV5-8 CASSLFGGTQYF TGTGCCAGCAGCTTGTTCGGGGGGACCCAGTACTTC
NA NA TRBJ2-7 TRBV9 CASSVDEVPTYEQYF TGTGCCAGCAGCGTAGATGAGGTCCCCACCTACGAGCAGTACTTC
NA NA TRBJ1-3 TRBV6-1 CASRRQYSGNTIYF TGTGCCAGCAGACGACAGTACTCTGGAAACACCATATATTTT
TRBD1 NA TRBJ1-2 TRBV4-1 CASSQDREGQGVFNYGYTF TGCGCCAGCAGCCAAGATCGGGAGGGACAGGGGGTTTTTAACTATGGCTACACCTTC
TRBD2 NA TRBJ2-1 TRBV12-5 CASGLLAGSEQFF TGTGCTAGTGGTTTACTAGCGGGGAGTGAGCAGTTCTTC
TRBD2 NA TRBJ2-1 TRBV11-2 CASSLGAGGIGEQFF TGTGCCAGCAGCTTAGGTGCGGGGGGTATTGGTGAGCAGTTCTTC
NA once TRBJ1-5 TRBV18 CASSPPWGGQPQHF TGTGCCAGCTCACCACCGTGGGGTGGTCAGCCCCAGCATTTT
TRBD1 NA TRBJ1-2 TRBV6-1 CASSESDRGYGYTF TGTGCCAGCAGTGAATCAGACAGGGGGTATGGCTACACCTTC
NA NA TRBJ2-3 TRBV4-1 CASSPSPHLITDTQYF TGCGCCAGCAGCCCCTCTCCCCACCTCATCACAGATACGCAGTATTTT
NA NA TRBJ2-7 TRBV10-1 CASKLWARQARGEQYF TGCGCCAGCAAGCTTTGGGCCCGACAGGCTAGAGGGGAGCAGTACTTC
NA NA TRBJ1-1 TRBV2 CASSGGYPTEAFF TGTGCCAGCAGTGGCGGGTACCCCACTGAAGCTTTCTTT
TRBD2 NA TRBJ2-7 TRBV5-1 CASSLEERGSYEQYF TGCGCCAGCAGCTTGGAGGAGCGGGGGTCCTACGAGCAGTACTTC
TRBD1 NA TRBJ2-3 TRBV7-6 CASSMDRVDTQYF TGTGCCAGCAGCATGGACAGGGTGGATACGCAGTATTTT
NA NA TRBJ1-2 TRBV5-1 CASSLGTDYGYTF TGCGCCAGCAGCTTGGGGACAGACTATGGCTACACCTTC
TRBD2 NA TRBJ2-5 TRBV19 CASSMYSGGLQETQYF TGTGCCAGTAGTATGTATAGCGGGGGGTTACAAGAGACCCAGTACTTC
NA once TRBJ2-3 TRBV4-1 CASSPRAGSTDTQYF TGCGCCAGCAGCCCAAGGGCGGGGTCTACAGATACGCAGTATTTT
TRBD1 NA TRBJ1-2 TRBV4-1 CASSHDTGGYGYTF TGCGCCAGCAGCCATGATACAGGGGGCTATGGCTACACCTTC
NA NA TRBJ2-3 TRBV6-5 CASTRGDSYTDTQYF TGTGCCAGCACCCGCGGGGACAGCTACACAGATACGCAGTATTTT
TRBD1 once TRBJ1-2 TRBV18 CASSPSIGQGVYGYTF TGTGCCAGCTCACCCTCTATCGGACAGGGGGTCTATGGCTACACCTTC
NA NA TRBJ1-6 TRBV27 CASSLSSRQGNSPLHF TGTGCCAGCAGTCTATCCTCTCGTCAGGGGAATTCACCCCTCCACTTT
NA NA TRBJ2-2 TRBV5-1 CASSFLGIGELFF TGCGCCAGCAGCTTTTTAGGGATCGGGGAGCTGTTTTTT
NA NA TRBJ2-2 TRBV5-1 CASSLGRRDTGELFF TGCGCCAGCAGCTTGGGCAGGAGAGACACCGGGGAGCTGTTTTTT
NA NA TRBJ2-7 TRBV7-2 CASGSPTVTYEQYF TGTGCCAGCGGATCTCCGACAGTGACCTACGAGCAGTACTTC
NA few TRBJ1-1 TRBV10-3 CAIRSTGISTEAFF TGTGCCATCAGGAGCACAGGGATTAGCACTGAAGCTTTCTTT
TRBD2 NA TRBJ2-5 TRBV27 CASSLFSAGGRKQTQYF TGTGCCAGCAGTTTATTCTCGGCGGGGGGGCGAAAGCAGACCCAGTACTTC
NA NA TRBJ1-5 TRBV15 CATSRVGRGHSNQPQHF TGTGCCACCAGCAGAGTAGGGAGGGGTCATAGCAATCAGCCCCAGCATTTT
NA NA TRBJ1-1 TRBV5-1 CASSLSPDTEAFF TGCGCCAGCAGCTTGTCTCCCGACACTGAAGCTTTCTTT
NA few TRBJ1-5 TRBV7-2 CASSLVVNQPQHF TGTGCCAGCAGCTTAGTCGTCAATCAGCCCCAGCATTTT
NA NA TRBJ2-2 TRBV7-6 CASSPRTGELFF TGTGCCAGCAGCCCCCGGACCGGGGAGCTGTTTTTT
NA NA TRBJ1-2 TRBV5-4 CASSQDRGRTNYGYTF TGTGCCAGCAGCCAAGATCGGGGACGTACTAACTATGGCTACACCTTC
TRBD1 NA TRBJ2-7 TRBV5-1 CASSFTGGSYEQYF TGCGCCAGCAGCTTCACAGGGGGCTCCTACGAGCAGTACTTC
TRBD1 NA TRBJ2-7 TRBV5-8 CASSLGQGREQYF TGTGCCAGCAGCTTGGGACAGGGGAGGGAGCAGTACTTC
TRBD2 NA TRBJ2-1 TRBV30 CAWSTSGGANEQFF TGTGCCTGGAGCACGAGCGGGGGGGCCAATGAGCAGTTCTTC
TRBD1 NA TRBJ2-5 TRBV7-2 CASSPLGFPRQGWKETQYF TGTGCCAGCAGCCCTCTCGGTTTTCCCCGACAGGGGTGGAAAGAGACCCAGTACTTC
NA NA TRBJ1-5 TRBV7-8 CASSRGPEQPQHF TGTGCCAGCAGCCGGGGGCCTGAGCAGCCCCAGCATTTT
NA NA TRBJ2-3 TRBV27 CASSFFGYDTDTQYF TGTGCCAGCAGTTTTTTTGGCTATGACACAGATACGCAGTATTTT
NA NA TRBJ2-3 TRBV6-5 CASSYDLAVDTQYF TGTGCCAGCAGTTACGATTTAGCGGTAGATACGCAGTATTTT
NA NA TRBJ1-1 TRBV6-5 CASRAYTYMNTEAFF TGTGCCAGCAGAGCCTACACCTACATGAACACTGAAGCTTTCTTT
TRBD1 NA TRBJ1-2 TRBV7-2 CASNDRGNYGYTF TGTGCCAGCAACGACAGGGGAAACTATGGCTACACCTTC
NA NA TRBJ1-2 TRBV19 CASTPVGGLDGYTF TGTGCCAGTACCCCGGTTGGAGGCCTGGATGGCTACACCTTC
NA once TRBJ2-1 TRBV6-5 CASRAAGVNEQFF TGTGCCAGCAGGGCCGCAGGGGTCAATGAGCAGTTCTTC
NA NA TRBJ1-1 TRBV2 CASIELNTEAFF TGTGCCAGCATAGAGTTGAACACTGAAGCTTTCTTT
NA once TRBJ2-3 TRBV4-2 CASSQAGYERTDTQYF TGTGCCAGCAGCCAAGCAGGGTACGAGAGGACAGATACGCAGTATTTT